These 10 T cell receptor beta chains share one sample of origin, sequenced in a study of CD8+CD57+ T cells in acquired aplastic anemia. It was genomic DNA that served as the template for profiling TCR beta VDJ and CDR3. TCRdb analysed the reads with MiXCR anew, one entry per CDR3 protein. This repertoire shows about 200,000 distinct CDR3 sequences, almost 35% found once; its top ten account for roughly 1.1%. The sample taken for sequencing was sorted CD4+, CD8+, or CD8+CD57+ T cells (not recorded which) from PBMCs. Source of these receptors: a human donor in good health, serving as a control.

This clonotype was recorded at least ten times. CDR3 protein: CASSLGQLDSPLHF. CDR3 DNA sequence: TGTGCCAGCAGCTTGGGACAGTTGGATTCACCCCTCCACTTT. This chain connects TRBV5-5 to TRBJ1-6; tentatively, D is TRBD1 (5 bases). Trimming cost V 0 bases and J 8 bases, with 9 bases left between them. The germline V gene has CDR1 SGHKS and CDR2 YYEKEE (reference sequence). This CDR3 has 14 residues.

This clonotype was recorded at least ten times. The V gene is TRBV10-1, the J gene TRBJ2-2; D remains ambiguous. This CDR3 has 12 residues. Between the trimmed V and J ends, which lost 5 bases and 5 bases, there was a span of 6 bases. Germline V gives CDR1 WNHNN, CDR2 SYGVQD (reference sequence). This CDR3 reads CASSSGTGELFF. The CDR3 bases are TGCGCCAGCAGTTCCGGGACCGGGGAGCTGTTTTTT.

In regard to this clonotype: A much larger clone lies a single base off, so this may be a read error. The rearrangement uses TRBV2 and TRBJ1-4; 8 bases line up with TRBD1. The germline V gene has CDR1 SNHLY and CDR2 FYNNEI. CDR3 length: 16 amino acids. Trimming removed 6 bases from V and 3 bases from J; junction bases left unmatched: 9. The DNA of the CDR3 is TGTGCCAGCAGGTCGGGCAGGGGGCAGGCTAATGAAAAACTGTTTTTT. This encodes CASRSGRGQANEKLFF.

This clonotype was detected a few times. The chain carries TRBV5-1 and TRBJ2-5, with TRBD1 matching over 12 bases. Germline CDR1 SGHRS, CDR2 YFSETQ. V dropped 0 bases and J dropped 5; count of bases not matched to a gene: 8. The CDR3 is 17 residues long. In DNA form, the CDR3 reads TGCGCCAGCAGCTTGGGCACCGGGACAGGGGGCAGTGAGACCCAGTACTTC. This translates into CASSLGTGTGGSETQYF.

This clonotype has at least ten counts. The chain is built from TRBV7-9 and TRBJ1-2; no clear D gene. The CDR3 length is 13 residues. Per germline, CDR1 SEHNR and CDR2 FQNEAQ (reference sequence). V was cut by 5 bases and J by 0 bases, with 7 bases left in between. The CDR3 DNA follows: TGTGCCAGCAGCCCCGATGCTAACTATGGCTACACCTTC. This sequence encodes CASSPDANYGYTF. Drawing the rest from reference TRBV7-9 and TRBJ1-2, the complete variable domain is DTGVSQNPRHKITKRGQNVTFRCDPISEHNRLYWYRQTLGQGPEFLTYFQNEAQLEKSRLLSDRFSAERPKGSFSTLEIQRTEQGDSAMYLCASSPDANYGYTFGSGTRLTVV.

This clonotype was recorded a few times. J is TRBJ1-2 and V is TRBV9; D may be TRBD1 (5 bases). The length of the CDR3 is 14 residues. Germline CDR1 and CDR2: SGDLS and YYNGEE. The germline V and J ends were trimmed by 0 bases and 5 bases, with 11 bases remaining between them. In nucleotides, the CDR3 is TGTGCCAGCAGCGTAGGAGGGGTTCGGTATGGCTACACCTTC. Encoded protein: CASSVGGVRYGYTF.

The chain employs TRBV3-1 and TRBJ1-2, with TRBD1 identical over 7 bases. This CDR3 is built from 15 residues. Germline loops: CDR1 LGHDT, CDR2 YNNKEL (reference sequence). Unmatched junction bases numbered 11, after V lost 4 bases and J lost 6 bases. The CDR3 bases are TGTGCCAGCAGCCCAGGGGACAGTAATTGGGATGGCTACACCTTC. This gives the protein CASSPGDSNWDGYTF.

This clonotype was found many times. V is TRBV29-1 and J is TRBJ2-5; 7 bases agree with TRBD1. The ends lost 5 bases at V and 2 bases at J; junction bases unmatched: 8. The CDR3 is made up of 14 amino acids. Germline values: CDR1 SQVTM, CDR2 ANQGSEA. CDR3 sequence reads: CSVRSGTAQETQYF. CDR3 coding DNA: TGCAGCGTTCGATCCGGGACAGCACAAGAGACCCAGTACTTC.

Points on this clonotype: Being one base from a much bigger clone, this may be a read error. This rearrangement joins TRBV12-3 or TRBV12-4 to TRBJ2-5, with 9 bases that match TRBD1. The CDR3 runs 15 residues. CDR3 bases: TGTGCCAGCAGTGTCGGTACAGGGGGCGAAGAGGCCCAGTACTTC. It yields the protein CASSVGTGGEEAQYF.

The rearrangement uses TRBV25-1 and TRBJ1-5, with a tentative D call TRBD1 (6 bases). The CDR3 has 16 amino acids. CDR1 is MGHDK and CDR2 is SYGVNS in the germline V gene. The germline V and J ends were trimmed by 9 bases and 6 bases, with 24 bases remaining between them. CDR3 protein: CASEAIQGFVSQPQHF. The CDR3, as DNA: TGTGCCAGTGAAGCTATACAGGGATTCGTCTCTCAGCCCCAGCATTTT.